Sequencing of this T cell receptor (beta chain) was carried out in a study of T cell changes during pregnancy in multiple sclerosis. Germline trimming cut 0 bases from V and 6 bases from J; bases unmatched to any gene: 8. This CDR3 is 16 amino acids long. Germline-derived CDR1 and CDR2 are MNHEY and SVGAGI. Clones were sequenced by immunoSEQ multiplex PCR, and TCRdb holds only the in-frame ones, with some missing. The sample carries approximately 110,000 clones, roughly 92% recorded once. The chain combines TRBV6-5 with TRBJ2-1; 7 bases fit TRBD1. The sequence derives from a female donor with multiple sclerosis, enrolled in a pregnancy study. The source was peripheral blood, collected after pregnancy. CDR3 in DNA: TGTGCCAGCAGTTACTCGGTCGGACAGGTATTCAATGAGCAGTTCTTC. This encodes CASSYSVGQVFNEQFF.